The rows below give T cell receptor beta chains drawn from one sample of a study of T cell responses to AZD1222 COVID-19 vaccine. This table comes from immunoSEQ multiplex PCR, and its TCRdb copy is limited to in-frame clones, with some not included. The sample has approximately 150,000 clones; approximately 94% are singletons. Here the sequenced sample was peripheral blood, taken on day 0 of AZD1222 vaccination. The receptors here all came from an adult in good health. CDR3s include the opening cysteine and the closing phenylalanine or tryptophan. A D gene is named only where the DNA matches it firmly. Clone sizes are given selectively: once, few, many, or a class where the clone is expanded.

clone size,D gene,V gene,J gene,CDR3 DNA,CDR3 protein
NA,NA,TRBV7-2,TRBJ1-4,TGTGCCAGCAGCTCCAACCTCGGGCAGGGTGAAAAACTGTTTTTT,CASSSNLGQGEKLFF
NA,NA,TRBV4-1,TRBJ2-7,TGCGCCAGCAGCCAAGCGCTGGACAGTCTAGAGCAGTACTTC,CASSQALDSLEQYF
NA,NA,TRBV18,TRBJ1-2,TGTGCCAGCTCACCAGGGGATCCTAACTATGGCTACACCTTC,CASSPGDPNYGYTF
once,TRBD2,TRBV5-1,TRBJ2-5,TGCGCCAGCAGTCTGGCATCGGGACTAGCGGGACCTCGGTGGGAGACCCAGTACTTC,CASSLASGLAGPRWETQYF
NA,NA,TRBV20-1,TRBJ2-7,TGCAGTGCTAGTACGGGGAATGAGCAGTACTTC,CSASTGNEQYF
NA,TRBD1,TRBV14,TRBJ1-5,TGTGCCAGCAGCCAAGGGCGAGCAGGACAGGGAGATCAGCCCCAGCATTTT,CASSQGRAGQGDQPQHF
NA,NA,TRBV7-9,TRBJ2-7,TGTGCCAGCAGCTTAAAGCGTCCCGGGAGCTCCTACGAGCAGTACTTC,CASSLKRPGSSYEQYF
NA,NA,TRBV4-3,TRBJ2-3,TGCGCCAGCAGCCAAGATGTGCCGGGGGGCACAGATACGCAGTATTTT,CASSQDVPGGTDTQYF
once,NA,TRBV3-1/TRBV3-2,TRBJ1-4,TGTGCCAGCGGCTATGAAAAACTGTTTTTT,CASGYEKLFF
NA,NA,TRBV6-4,TRBJ2-2,TGTGCCAGCACCGGGGAGCTGTTTTTT,CASTGELFF
NA,NA,TRBV19,TRBJ1-2,TGTGCCAGCAAAAAAGAATGGGTATTGGATGGCTACACCTTC,CASKKEWVLDGYTF
NA,NA,TRBV4-2,TRBJ1-3,TGTGCCAGCAGCCAAGATGGGGCGGGGGTCCCTGGAAACACCATATATTTT,CASSQDGAGVPGNTIYF
NA,TRBD1,TRBV7-9,TRBJ1-1,TGTGCCAGCAGCTCGGGACAGGGAGGTAGAGACACTGAAGCTTTCTTT,CASSSGQGGRDTEAFF
NA,NA,TRBV12-3/TRBV12-4,TRBJ1-5,TGTGCCAGCACCCTTGGGGGGAATCAGCCCCAGCATTTT,CASTLGGNQPQHF
NA,NA,TRBV14,TRBJ1-2,TGTGCCAGCAGCCCCGGGACGTTCTATGGCTACACCTTC,CASSPGTFYGYTF
NA,NA,TRBV6-4,TRBJ2-3,TGTGCCAGCAGTGAGGAGGCCGGGAAGGATACGCAGTATTTT,CASSEEAGKDTQYF
NA,TRBD2,TRBV19,TRBJ2-4,TGTGCCAGTAGTATAAATGGTCTAGCGGGACCTGGAGGCATTCAGTACTTC,CASSINGLAGPGGIQYF
once,TRBD2,TRBV4-3,TRBJ2-3,TGCGCCAGCAGCCAAGATTCACTAGCGGGAGATACGCAGTATTTT,CASSQDSLAGDTQYF
NA,NA,TRBV12-3/TRBV12-4,TRBJ2-5,TGTGCCAGCAGTCACGGGGAGACCCAGTACTTC,CASSHGETQYF
NA,NA,TRBV6-5,TRBJ1-1,TGTGCCAGCAGCCTTAACAGGGCCACTGAAGCTTTCTTT,CASSLNRATEAFF
NA,TRBD1,TRBV5-1,TRBJ1-6,TGCGCCAGCAGCTCAGGGGGACAGGGGGCATGGTATTCACCCCTCCACTTT,CASSSGGQGAWYSPLHF
NA,TRBD1,TRBV19,TRBJ1-1,TGTGCCAGTAGTATCGGACAGGGGGCTACTGAAGCTTTCTTT,CASSIGQGATEAFF
NA,NA,TRBV7-5,TRBJ2-7,TGTGTCAGAAGCTTCCCAGGCTTACACTACGAGCAGTACTTC,CVRSFPGLHYEQYF
NA,TRBD2,TRBV11-2,TRBJ2-1,TGTGCCAGCAGCTTAGCCGGACTAGCGGGAGCCTACAATGAGCAGTTCTTC,CASSLAGLAGAYNEQFF
NA,NA,TRBV21-1,TRBJ2-2,TGTGCCAGCAGCCCGCCCGGGGGCACCGGGGAGCTGTTTTTT,CASSPPGGTGELFF